A selection of T cell receptor beta chains follows, all from one sample in a study of T cell repertoires in cytomegalovirus infection. These receptors have no identified antigens. In TCRdb, the reads were re-called with MiXCR into one record per CDR3 protein. The sample includes 70,000 to 95,000 distinct CDR3 sequences, approximately 30% of them seen just once. Sequences were derived from CD8+ T cells from cultured PBMCs, sampled from culture after CMV antigen stimulation. These TCRs come from a human donor in good health (CMV status not recorded). Some clones in this sample may be carry-over from other donors' samples. The conserved cysteine and the conserved F or W are not part of the CDR3 here.

>TRBV19
ASSIVGAQETQY
>TRBV5-5
ASCCELPSGGHTQY
>TRBV27
ASTQGAGAYEQY
>TRBV4-1
ASSQVTSGDEQY
>TRBV7-9
ASSLYDTQGYANQY
>TRBV7-6
ASSLDSRGEQF
>TRBV11-3
ASSSRTGHNEQF
>TRBV28
ASSLRGGSYEQY
>TRBV7-4
ASSLKLDTQY
>TRBV15
ATSLFWGAQETQY
>TRBV7-2
ASSLFPTSTDTQY
>TRBV7-6
ASSKYQETQY
>TRBV7-2
ASSLNFNYYGYT
>TRBV4-2
ASSQVVGQPGTEAF
>TRBV11-1
ASGLSPNDEQY
>TRBV7-2
ASSSQWTDNEQF
>TRBV27
ASTKSSSYEQY
>TRBV6-1
ASSGLAFSYNEQF
>TRBV7-6
ASSLAGRPGSGNTIY
>TRBV6-6
ASSYDQGNYGYT
>TRBV19
ASSIVGGPQETQY
>TRBV28
ASSLVSGFYGYT
>TRBV19
ASTSAQGGTEAF
>TRBV6-1
ASSALRASGVTDTQY
>TRBV4-1
ASSPGTGLWEQY
>TRBV20-1
SARDWDGPGTIY